The 24 T cell receptor beta chains reported below all come from one sample, sequenced in a study of response to subunit inactivated influenza vaccine. Via MiXCR, TCRdb re-called the RT-PCR reads, giving one row per CDR3 protein. The data hold fewer than 400,000 distinct CDR3 sequences, with about a fifth observed a single time. This sample comprised PBMCs from blood, obtained roughly 20 months after vaccination. Receptors originate from a man aged 50-75 years who received an inactivated influenza vaccine.

This clonotype occurred a few times. This chain joins TRBV12-3 or TRBV12-4 and TRBJ2-1; D is undetermined. V was clipped by 6 bases and J by 2 bases, with 17 bases between them. The CDR3 runs 16 residues. For the CDR3, the DNA is TGTGCCAGCAGCCCCACCAGAACTCGACCCTACAATGAGCAGTTCTTC. Amino acid sequence: CASSPTRTRPYNEQFF.

This clonotype has just a few counts. This chain links TRBV29-1 with TRBJ2-1; 8 bases map to TRBD2. Losses at the gene ends were 7 bases for V and 6 bases for J; bases not matched to a gene: 5. Germline-derived CDR1 and CDR2 are SQVTM and ANQGSEA. The CDR3 spans 12 residues. The CDR3 protein is CSAEGTSNEQFF. CDR3 DNA: TGCAGCGCCGAGGGGACTAGCAATGAGCAGTTCTTC.

Points on this clonotype: A much larger clone sits a single nucleotide away, making a read error possible. The chain joins TRBV2 to TRBJ1-5; D is unclear. V dropped 6 bases and J dropped 1 base, with 7 bases sitting between them. The CDR3 consists of 13 residues. CDR1 and CDR2 from the germline V gene are SNHLY and FYNNEI. CDR3 bases: TGTGCCAGCAGGATGGACAGCAATCAGCCCCAGCATTTT. This translates into CASRMDSNQPQHF.

At least ten counts were recorded for this clonotype. This CDR3 is CASSNPGGQGGTEAFF. As DNA, the CDR3 is TGTGCCAGCAGCAATCCTGGGGGACAGGGTGGGACTGAAGCTTTCTTT. This chain joins TRBV7-6 and TRBJ1-1; 9 bases are shared with TRBD1. Germline values: CDR1 SGHVS, CDR2 FNYEAQ. J gave up 5 bases and V 5 bases, and 12 bases lay outside the gene matches. The CDR3 covers 16 residues.

The V call is TRBV5-8, the J call TRBJ2-3; tentatively, D is TRBD2 (7 bases). Trimming took 0 bases from V and 5 from J, leaving 10 bases between them. Germline V CDR1 and CDR2: SGHTS, YDEGEE. The CDR3 is 14 amino acids. Written as DNA, the CDR3 is TGTGCCAGCAGCTTGGAAGGGGGGGAAGATACGCAGTATTTT. Its protein product is CASSLEGGEDTQYF.

V is TRBV7-9 and J is TRBJ2-1; no clear D. The CDR3 runs 16 residues. V was shortened by 1 base and J by 2 bases, with 12 bases between the two germline ends. Looked up from germline, CDR1 is SEHNR and CDR2 is FQNEAQ (reference sequence). The CDR3 region has the DNA TGTGCCAGCAGCTTAGGGGTCCGGGTTCCCTACAATGAGCAGTTCTTC. It encodes CASSLGVRVPYNEQFF.

The V gene is TRBV12-3 or TRBV12-4, the J gene TRBJ2-3; D unresolved. Trimming stripped 1 base from V and 4 bases from J, with 15 bases between. CDR3 length: 16 residues. In nucleotides, the CDR3 is TGTGCCAGCAGTTTAGAGGGAATGTCGGCGGCAGATACGCAGTATTTT. This codes for CASSLEGMSAADTQYF.

The chain combines TRBV11-2 with TRBJ2-5; D unclear. V lost 5 bases and J 5 bases, leaving 15 bases between the germline ends. The germline gives CDR1 SGHAT, CDR2 FQNNGV. CDR3 length equals 14 residues. The CDR3 DNA reads TGTGCCAGCAGCCCTAGACGGGCTAGGGAGACCCAGTACTTC. Its protein is CASSPRRARETQYF.

The gene calls are TRBV12-3 or TRBV12-4 and TRBJ1-2, with 7 bases lining up with TRBD1. The CDR3 loop spans 13 amino acids. Losses at the gene ends were 7 bases for V and 2 bases for J; bases not matched to a gene: 4. CDR3 region: CASIKTGNYGYTF. Written as DNA, the CDR3 is TGTGCCAGCATCAAGACAGGGAACTATGGCTACACCTTC.

This clonotype was counted between two and nine times. The gene calls are TRBV30 and TRBJ2-7; D might be TRBD1 (6 bases). Germline CDR1 and CDR2: GTSNPN and SVGIG (reference sequence). The CDR3 runs 16 residues. V was pared by 0 bases and J by 3 bases, with 18 bases between. The CDR3 bases are TGTGCCTGGAGTGTACGTCGTGAAGGACAGTACTACGAGCAGTACTTC. It encodes CAWSVRREGQYYEQYF.

This clonotype was observed once. Since the CDR3 does not end with the conserved phenylalanine or tryptophan, this likely comes from a read error. This chain links TRBV6-5 with TRBJ2-7; possible D gene TRBD2, 5 bases. Germline CDR1 is MNHEY and CDR2 is SVGAGI. This CDR3 is built from 14 residues. With 2 bases removed from V and 0 bases from J, the gap between germline ends came to 8 bases. The DNA of the CDR3 is TGTGCCAGCAGTTACGGCGGGCGCTCCTACGAGCAGTACTTA. Translating it yields CASSYGGRSYEQYL.

This chain connects TRBV12-3 or TRBV12-4 to TRBJ2-5; a weak D match, TRBD1 (6 bases). The V end lost 4 bases, the J end lost 1 base, and 10 bases lay between the germline ends. The CDR3 length is 14 residues. CDR3 residues: CASSSTGLQETQYF. The CDR3 region has the DNA TGTGCCAGCAGTTCGACAGGTCTCCAAGAGACCCAGTACTTC.

The chain links TRBV7-2 to TRBJ2-1; D is ambiguous. CDR1 and CDR2 from the germline V gene are SGHTA and FQGNSA. Deletions cut 2 bases from V and 0 bases from J, with 8 bases between. The CDR3 is made up of 15 amino acids. The CDR3 nucleotides are TGTGCCAGCAGCTTATACTCGAGCTCCTACAATGAGCAGTTCTTC. Translating it yields CASSLYSSSYNEQFF.

In its sample, this clonotype was seen many times. V usage is TRBV18 and J usage is TRBJ2-1, with D perhaps assigned TRBD1 or TRBD2 (5 bases each). Germline V lookup: CDR1 KGHSH, CDR2 LQKENI. V was clipped by 2 bases and J by 6 bases, with 8 bases between them. CDR3 length: 13 amino acids. Here the CDR3 DNA reads TGTGCCAGCTCACCAATGAGGGGCAATGAGCAGTTCTTC. This sequence encodes CASSPMRGNEQFF.

In this sample, this clonotype turned up a few times. V usage is TRBV21-1 and J usage is TRBJ2-5. TRBV21-1 represents a pseudogene. The CDR3 consists of 8 residues. The CDR3, as DNA: TGTGCCAAGACGCCTCGGAAGTTC. The encoded protein is CAKTPRKF.

Only a few counts were recorded for this clonotype. The J gene is TRBJ1-1, the V gene TRBV4-1, with a tentative D call TRBD1 (5 bases). Germline lookup yields CDR1 MGHRA and CDR2 YSYEKL. The CDR3 runs to 15 residues. V lost 4 bases and J 1 base, leaving 13 bases between the germline ends. The CDR3: CASSLIGRANTEAFF. For the CDR3, the DNA is TGCGCCAGCAGCCTCATTGGCAGGGCGAACACTGAAGCTTTCTTT.

This clonotype appeared a few times. The chain has TRBV7-8 and TRBJ1-2; no firm D call. V was pared by 1 base and J by 7 bases, with 16 bases between. Germline V lookup: CDR1 SGHVS, CDR2 FQNEAQ. This CDR3 spans 15 amino acids. CDR3 amino acids: CASSLGAGGLGGYTF. The CDR3, as DNA: TGTGCCAGCAGCTTAGGTGCTGGCGGGCTTGGTGGCTACACCTTC.

This clonotype was detected ten times or more. The V call is TRBV28, the J call TRBJ2-7; no firm D call. CDR3 length: 10 amino acids. Germline V gene data show CDR1 as MDHEN and CDR2 as SYDVKM. V was shortened by 8 bases and J by 7 bases, with 9 bases between the two germline ends. The CDR3 DNA is TGTGCCAGCGGCTTTTTAGAGCAGTACTTC. It specifies CASGFLEQYF.

The rearrangement links TRBV4-3 to TRBJ2-6; no firm D call. Trimming took off 1 base at V and 0 bases at J, with 16 bases between the two ends. Germline V CDR1 and CDR2: LGHNA, YSLEER. The CDR3 totals 19 residues. In nucleotides, the CDR3 is TGCGCCAGCAGCCAAGTTGGCAACTCATTGGCCTCTGGGGCCAACGTCCTGACTTTC. It specifies CASSQVGNSLASGANVLTF.

The chain carries TRBV19 and TRBJ1-1; unclear D gene. Looked up from germline, CDR1 is LNHDA and CDR2 is SQIVND (reference sequence). CDR3 size: 14 residues. The germline V and J ends were trimmed by 1 base and 0 bases, with 6 bases remaining between them. The CDR3 DNA is TGTGCCAGTAGTATAGGATGGATGAACACTGAAGCTTTCTTT. Residues: CASSIGWMNTEAFF.

V gene TRBV7-9 combines with J gene TRBJ1-5; D is possibly TRBD1 (6 bases). This CDR3 contains 15 residues. The germline V and J ends were trimmed by 4 bases and 3 bases, with 13 bases remaining between them. The germline gives CDR1 SEHNR, CDR2 FQNEAQ (reference sequence). CDR3 sequence reads: CASSSSDSINQPQHF. The CDR3 DNA sequence: TGTGCCAGCAGCTCCTCGGACAGTATCAATCAGCCCCAGCATTTT.

The CDR3 region has the DNA TGTGCCAGCAGCGTAGGGTCACCAGGGGATGGGTATGGCTACACCTTC. This gives the protein CASSVGSPGDGYGYTF. This chain uses TRBV9 with TRBJ1-2, with D maybe TRBD1 (6 bases). From germline, CDR1 is SGDLS and CDR2 YYNGEE. This CDR3 comprises 16 residues. Deletions cut 0 bases from V and 5 bases from J, with 17 bases between.

This clonotype has more than one count but fewer than ten. V and J are TRBV27 and TRBJ2-5, with D maybe TRBD1 (5 bases). The CDR3 length is 13 residues. Trimming pared 0 bases from V and 7 bases from J, leaving 9 bases between. Germline V gives CDR1 MNHEY, CDR2 SMNVEV (reference sequence). CDR3 loop: CASSLSARGTQYF. The CDR3 coding sequence is TGTGCCAGCAGTTTATCGGCAAGGGGGACCCAGTACTTC.

This clonotype was counted only a few times. This chain joins TRBV15 and TRBJ2-7, with D hard to call. V was trimmed by 0 bases and J by 1 base, leaving 7 bases between them. The CDR3 covers 14 residues. Germline V CDR1 and CDR2: LNHNV, YYDKDF (reference sequence). The CDR3 protein is CATSRDRKSYEQYF. CDR3 coding DNA: TGTGCCACCAGCAGAGATCGGAAGTCCTACGAGCAGTACTTC.